This entry is about one TCR beta chain. What it binds is not known. These data originate in a study of cytomegalovirus exposure and HLA in healthy donors. Study-wide background: Assignment to the Caucasian-associated ancestry cluster applied to roughly 80% of the roughly 400 genotyped donors.

Study-wide results and limits: In a later analysis, HLA-associated TCR beta chains were more clonally expanded than equally common others. The classifier reportedly diagnosed cytomegalovirus status with high sensitivity and specificity.

Primers for the PCR totalled 60 Vbeta and 13 Jbeta. The assay was immunoSEQ multiplex PCR, and TCRdb's table has in-frame clones only and misses some. The table has 100,000 or so clones, 77% seen once; the top ten hold 4.5% to 5.5%. Germline V gene data show CDR1 as SQVTM and CDR2 as ANQGSEA. V lost 7 bases, J lost 3 bases, and 9 bases stayed unmatched. The length of the CDR3 is 14 residues. This chain joins TRBV29-1 and TRBJ1-1, with 9 bases identical to TRBD1. Sequencing used PBMCs. The sequence came from a woman aged 40 to 50 in good health and CMV-seronegative. The CDR3: CSGGQGRRHTEAFF. The CDR3 DNA follows: TGCAGCGGGGGACAGGGTCGTCGTCACACTGAAGCTTTCTTT.